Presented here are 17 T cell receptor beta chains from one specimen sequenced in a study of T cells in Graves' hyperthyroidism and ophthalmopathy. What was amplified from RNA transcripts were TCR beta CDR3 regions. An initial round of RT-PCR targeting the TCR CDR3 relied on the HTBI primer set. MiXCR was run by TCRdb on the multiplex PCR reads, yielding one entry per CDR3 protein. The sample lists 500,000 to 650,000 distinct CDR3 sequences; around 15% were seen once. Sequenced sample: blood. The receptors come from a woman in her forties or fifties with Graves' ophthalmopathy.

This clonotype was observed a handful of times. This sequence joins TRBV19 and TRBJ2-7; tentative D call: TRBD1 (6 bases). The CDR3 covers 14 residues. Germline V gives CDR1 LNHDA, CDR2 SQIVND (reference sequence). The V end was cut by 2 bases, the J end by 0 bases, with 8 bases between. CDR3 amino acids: CASSIQGTSYEQYF. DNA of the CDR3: TGTGCCAGTAGTATACAGGGGACCTCCTACGAGCAGTACTTC.

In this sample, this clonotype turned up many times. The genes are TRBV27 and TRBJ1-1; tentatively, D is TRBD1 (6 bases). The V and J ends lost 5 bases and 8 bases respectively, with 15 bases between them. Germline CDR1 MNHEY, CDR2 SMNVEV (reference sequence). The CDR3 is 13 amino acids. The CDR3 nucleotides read TGTGCCAGCAGTCTTGACAGGAGCACCGAAGCTTTCTTT. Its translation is CASSLDRSTEAFF.

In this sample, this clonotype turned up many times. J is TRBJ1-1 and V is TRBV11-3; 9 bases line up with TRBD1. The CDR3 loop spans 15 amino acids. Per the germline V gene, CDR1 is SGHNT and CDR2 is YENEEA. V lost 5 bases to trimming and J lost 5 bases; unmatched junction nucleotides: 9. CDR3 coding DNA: TGTGCCAGCAGCCCCCGACAGGGGGAAGGTACTGAAGCTTTCTTT. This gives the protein CASSPRQGEGTEAFF.

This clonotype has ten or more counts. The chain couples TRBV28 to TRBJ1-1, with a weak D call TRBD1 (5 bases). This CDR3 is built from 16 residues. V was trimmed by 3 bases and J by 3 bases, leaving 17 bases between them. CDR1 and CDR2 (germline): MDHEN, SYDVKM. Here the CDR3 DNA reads TGTGCCAGCAGTTTTGGTTGGGGGGTCCGGGACACTGAAGCTTTCTTT. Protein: CASSFGWGVRDTEAFF.

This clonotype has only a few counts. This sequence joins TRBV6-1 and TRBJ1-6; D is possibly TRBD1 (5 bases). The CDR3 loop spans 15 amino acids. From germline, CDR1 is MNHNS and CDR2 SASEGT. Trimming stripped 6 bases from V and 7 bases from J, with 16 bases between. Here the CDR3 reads CASSKGTETNSPLHF. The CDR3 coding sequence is TGTGCCAGCAGCAAAGGGACGGAGACCAATTCACCCCTCCACTTT.

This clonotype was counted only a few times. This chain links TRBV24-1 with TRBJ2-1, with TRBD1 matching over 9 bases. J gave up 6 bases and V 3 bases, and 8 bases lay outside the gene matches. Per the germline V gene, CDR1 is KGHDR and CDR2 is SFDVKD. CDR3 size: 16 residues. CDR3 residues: CATSDRTGVRVNEQFF. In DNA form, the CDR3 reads TGTGCCACCAGTGATCGGACAGGGGTAAGGGTCAATGAGCAGTTCTTC.

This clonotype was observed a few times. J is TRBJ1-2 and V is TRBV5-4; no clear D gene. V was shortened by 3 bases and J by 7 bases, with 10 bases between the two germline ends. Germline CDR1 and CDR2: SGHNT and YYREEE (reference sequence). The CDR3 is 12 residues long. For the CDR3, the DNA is TGTGCCAGCAGCTCCACATTGCTTGGCTACACCTTC. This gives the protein CASSSTLLGYTF.

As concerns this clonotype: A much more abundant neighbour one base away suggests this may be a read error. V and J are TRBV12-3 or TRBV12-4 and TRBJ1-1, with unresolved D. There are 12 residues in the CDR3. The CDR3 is CASRSRATEALF. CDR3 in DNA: TGTGCCAGCAGAAGCCGGGCCACTGAAGCTCTCTTT.

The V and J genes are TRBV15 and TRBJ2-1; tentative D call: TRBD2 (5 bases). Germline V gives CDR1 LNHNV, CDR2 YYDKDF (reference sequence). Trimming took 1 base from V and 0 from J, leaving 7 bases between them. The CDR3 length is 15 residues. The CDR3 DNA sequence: TGTGCCACCAGCAGAGCGGGATACTCCTACAATGAGCAGTTCTTC. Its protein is CATSRAGYSYNEQFF.

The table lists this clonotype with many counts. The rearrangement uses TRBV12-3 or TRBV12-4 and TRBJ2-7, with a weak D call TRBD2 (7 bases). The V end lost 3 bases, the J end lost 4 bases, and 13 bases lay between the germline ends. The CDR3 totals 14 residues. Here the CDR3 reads CASSFRGATYEQYF. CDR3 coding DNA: TGTGCCAGCAGTTTCCGGGGGGCAACTTACGAGCAGTACTTC.

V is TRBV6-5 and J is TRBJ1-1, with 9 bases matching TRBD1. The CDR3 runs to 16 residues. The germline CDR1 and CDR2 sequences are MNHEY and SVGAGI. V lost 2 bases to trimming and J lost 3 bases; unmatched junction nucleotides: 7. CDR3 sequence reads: CASSYGDRVRDTEAFF. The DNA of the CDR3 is TGTGCCAGCAGTTACGGGGACAGGGTTAGGGACACTGAAGCTTTCTTT.

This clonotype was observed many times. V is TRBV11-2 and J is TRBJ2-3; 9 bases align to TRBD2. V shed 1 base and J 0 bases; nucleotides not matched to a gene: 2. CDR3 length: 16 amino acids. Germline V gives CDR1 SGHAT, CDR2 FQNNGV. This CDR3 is CASSLGLADSTDTQYF. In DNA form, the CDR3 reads TGTGCCAGCAGCTTAGGACTAGCGGATAGCACAGATACGCAGTATTTT.

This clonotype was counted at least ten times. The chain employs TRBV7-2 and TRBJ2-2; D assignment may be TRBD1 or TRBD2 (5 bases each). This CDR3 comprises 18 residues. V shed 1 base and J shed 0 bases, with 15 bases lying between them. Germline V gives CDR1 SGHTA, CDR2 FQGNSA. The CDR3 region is CASSLGGWGVANTGELFF. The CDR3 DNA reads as TGTGCCAGCAGCTTAGGGGGGTGGGGAGTCGCGAACACCGGGGAGCTGTTTTTT.

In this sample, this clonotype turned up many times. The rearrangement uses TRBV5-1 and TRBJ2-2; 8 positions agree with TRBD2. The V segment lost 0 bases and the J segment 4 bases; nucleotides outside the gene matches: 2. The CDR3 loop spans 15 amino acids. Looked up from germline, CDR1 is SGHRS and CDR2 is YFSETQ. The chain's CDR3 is CASSLVAGSTGELFF. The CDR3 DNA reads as TGCGCCAGCAGCTTGGTAGCGGGAAGCACCGGGGAGCTGTTTTTT.

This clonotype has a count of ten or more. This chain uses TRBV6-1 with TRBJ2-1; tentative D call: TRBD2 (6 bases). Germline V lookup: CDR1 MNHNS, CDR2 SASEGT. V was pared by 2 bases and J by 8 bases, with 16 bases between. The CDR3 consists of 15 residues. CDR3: CASSEPGEYGYEQFF. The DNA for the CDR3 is TGTGCCAGCAGTGAACCGGGAGAATACGGCTATGAGCAGTTCTTC.

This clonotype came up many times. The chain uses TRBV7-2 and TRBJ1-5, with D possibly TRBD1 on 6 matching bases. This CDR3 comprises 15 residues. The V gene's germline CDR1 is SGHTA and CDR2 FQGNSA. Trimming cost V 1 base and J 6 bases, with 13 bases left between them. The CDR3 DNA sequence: TGTGCCAGCAGCTTAGACCGTGGAGGGGGTCAGCCCCAGCATTTT. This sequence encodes CASSLDRGGGQPQHF.

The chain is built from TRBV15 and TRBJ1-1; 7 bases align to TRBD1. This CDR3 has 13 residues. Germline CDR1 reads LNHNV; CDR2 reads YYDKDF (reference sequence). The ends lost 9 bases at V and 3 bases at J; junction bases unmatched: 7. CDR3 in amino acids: CATKTGSDTEAFF. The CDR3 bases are TGTGCCACTAAGACAGGGTCGGACACTGAAGCTTTCTTT.